This T cell receptor (beta chain) emerged from a study of blood T cell repertoires in COVID-19 (dated by TCRdb to about 2020). As for the study more broadly: The collaborator samples originated in the United States, Italy and Spain and spanned the acute and convalescent phases of COVID-19. The prospective study material was composed of cDNA or gDNA derived from T cells, B-cell-depleted T cells, or PBMCs. Deeply sampled blood TCRbeta repertoires from subjects exposed to, actively infected with, or recovered from COVID-19 were included in the dataset. A freely available public database, intended as a resource for researchers studying the immune response to SARS-CoV-2, is where the repertoires were released. The samples were drawn from the first 160 participants of the ongoing ImmuneRACE study and from over a thousand subjects provided by 6 global collaborators. Sample metadata almost always included a de-identified subject ID, COVID-19 status, age in years and sex. HLA class I and class II types, where available, came from metadata supplied by the sample provider rather than from assay-based typing. Summary of the overall study and its limitations: Clinical and demographic metadata were provided uncurated, with the amount varying by source and participant.

In Seattle, one collaborating source enrolled patients while the infection was active and tracked those patients longitudinally over the course of disease. Collaborating institutions collected whole blood in K2EDTA tubes following their own protocols. Collaborator samples were shipped for TCRbeta analysis as frozen whole blood, isolated PBMCs, or DNA extracted from either sample type. The immunoSEQ Assay, a bias-controlled multiplex PCR, was used to amplify TCRbeta CDR3 regions from genomic DNA. The original methods were these. The number of nucleated cells in each sample was estimated from the amplification of reference gene primers within the assay. Sequence reads were collapsed and filtered to measure the absolute abundance of every unique TCRbeta CDR3 rearrangement. Productive Simpson clonality was computed per sample as the square root of Simpson's diversity index over productive rearrangements. In its TCRdb copy, this immuneACCESS table keeps in-frame sequences only and misses some clones. Where compared with another copy, unresolved V genes explain less than half of these, and the others have no known cause. V and J calls and clone size are copied from that table; D and trimming were computed from the DNA. For this sample there are tens of thousands of clones; roughly 87% appear just once. The top ten clones comprise around a fifth of the sample.

A note on this clone: The antigen it recognizes is unknown. Base qualities are missing; no much larger clone stands one base away.

As encoded in the germline V gene, CDR1 is SNHLY while CDR2 is FYNNEI. The junction shows trimming of 6 bases on V and 6 bases on J, plus 8 bases between the germline ends. Measured from the cysteine to the phenylalanine, the CDR3 is 11 residues long. This entry keeps only the CDR3 DNA: 33 bases, framed from base 1. Sequenced material: peripheral blood. The sequence came from a woman of 80 years or more with COVID-19, enrolled during active disease. The chain was built from TRBV2 and TRBJ1-1, with the D gene too uncertain to name. At the DNA level, the sequence is TGTGCCAGCAGGGAGAATGCTGAAGCTTTCTTT. The translation is CASRENAEAFF.